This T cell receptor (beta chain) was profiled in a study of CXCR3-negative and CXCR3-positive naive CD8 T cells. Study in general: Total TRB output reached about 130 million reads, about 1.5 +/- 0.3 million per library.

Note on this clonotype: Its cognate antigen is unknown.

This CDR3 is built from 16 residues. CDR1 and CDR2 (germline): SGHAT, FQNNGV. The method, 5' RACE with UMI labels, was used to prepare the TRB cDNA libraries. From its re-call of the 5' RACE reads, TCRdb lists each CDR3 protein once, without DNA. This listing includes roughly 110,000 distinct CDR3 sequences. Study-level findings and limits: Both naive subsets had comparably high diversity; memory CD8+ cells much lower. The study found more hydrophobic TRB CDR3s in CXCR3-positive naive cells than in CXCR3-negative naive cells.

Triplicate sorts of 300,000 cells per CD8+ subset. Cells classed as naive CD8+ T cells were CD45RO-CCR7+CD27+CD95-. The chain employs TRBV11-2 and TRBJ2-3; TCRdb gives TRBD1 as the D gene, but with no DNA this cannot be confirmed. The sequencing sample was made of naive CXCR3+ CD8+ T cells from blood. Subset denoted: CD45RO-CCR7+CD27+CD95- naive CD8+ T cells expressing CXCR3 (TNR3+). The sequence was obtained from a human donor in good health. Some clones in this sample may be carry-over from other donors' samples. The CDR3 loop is CASSSWGQASTDTQYF.